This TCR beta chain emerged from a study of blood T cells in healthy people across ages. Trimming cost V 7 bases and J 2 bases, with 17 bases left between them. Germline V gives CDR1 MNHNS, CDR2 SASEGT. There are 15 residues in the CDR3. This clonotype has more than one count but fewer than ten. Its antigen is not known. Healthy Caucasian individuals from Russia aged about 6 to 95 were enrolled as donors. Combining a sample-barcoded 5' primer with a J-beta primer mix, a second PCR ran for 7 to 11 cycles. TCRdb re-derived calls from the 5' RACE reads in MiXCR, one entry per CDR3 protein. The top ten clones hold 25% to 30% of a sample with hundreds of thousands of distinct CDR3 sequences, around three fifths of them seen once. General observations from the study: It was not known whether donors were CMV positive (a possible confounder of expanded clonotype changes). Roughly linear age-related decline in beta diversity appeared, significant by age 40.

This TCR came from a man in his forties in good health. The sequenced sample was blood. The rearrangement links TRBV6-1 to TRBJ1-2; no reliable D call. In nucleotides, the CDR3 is TGTGCCAGCACTCCGTGGCCAGAAGAGAACTATGGCTACACCTTC. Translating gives CASTPWPEENYGYTF.